This entry features one T cell receptor beta chain sequence. Its cognate antigen has yet to be identified. Base qualities are missing; no much larger clone stands one base away. The data are from a study of shared clonotypes between healthy human individuals (dated by TCRdb to about 2020). In the study overall: A couple of women and three men aged 18 to 49 years were included in the cohort. The study deeply sequenced blood TCR repertoires of roughly five healthy adults to estimate repertoire size and the extent of clonotype sharing between individuals. Per donor, leukapheresis produced somewhere between about 0.8 and 9.5 billion PBMCs. Different laboratories and diverse techniques were used to prepare libraries and sequence TCR repertoires, to increase sequencing depth and limit assay-specific biases.

Donors were healthy HIV-negative adults with no recently reported acute infections or vaccinations. Every donor was a Caucasian adult residing in Nashville, Tennessee, USA. For unsorted samples, tens of millions of PBMCs were counted, and genomic DNA was extracted using the QIAamp DNA Blood Mini kit. After blood collection by leukapheresis, PBMCs were isolated using Ficoll-Histopaque density gradient centrifugation and then cryopreserved in the vapor phase of liquid nitrogen. Relative to germline, V is missing 5 bases and J is missing 3 bases, with 5 bases of the junction outside any gene match. Measured from the cysteine to the phenylalanine, the CDR3 is 15 residues long. The retained sequence is limited to the CDR3, 45 bases, with the frame set at the first base. The germline V gene gives CDR1 as SGHAT and CDR2 as FQNNGV. Broader findings and caveats from the paper: Sampling was restricted to blood, and TCR repertoires in tissues likely differ from the TCR repertoires found in blood. Because the study included only a small number of donors, the genetic and exposure-history diversity represented was limited. Pairwise subsampling indicated that sequencing depth was expected to affect the degree of clonotype sharing among donors.

Using the deep immunoSEQ assay, TCR CDR3 regions were amplified from genomic DNA by multiplex PCR. Genomic DNA extracted from each cell subset was distributed evenly over all wells of several immunoSEQ 96-well plates, and each plate served as one replicate. For unsorted PBMC, approximately 0.3 ug genomic DNA, equal to roughly 33,000 T cell genomes, was loaded into each replicate PCR. Ten immunoSEQ deep assay plates were used to sequence the unsorted PBMC genomic DNA. The purified libraries were quantified using a Qubit 3.0 fluorometer, sized with a Bioanalyzer 2100, and then quantified again using the KAPA Library Quantification kit. Each immunoSEQ 96-well plate was sequenced on its own single-read 150-cycle Illumina NextSeq 550 flow cell. As for the authors' bioinformatics: The immunoSEQ output contained only junctional sequences without quality scores, so filtering could not match that applied to full-length reads. Sequences were annotated with PyIR, a Python wrapper for IgBLAST v1.9, using IMGT germline references to assign V/J genes and CDR3. Reads were removed for weak V/J assignments (E-value above 1e-6), missing CDR3, stop codons, out-of-frame junctions, or ambiguous translated residues. V3J clonotypes were defined by identical inferred V gene, J gene, and CDR3 amino acid sequence. Percentage overlap between repertoires was computed as shared unique clonotypes divided by the size of the smaller repertoire. RTK rarefaction, the Chao1 estimator, and Recon v2.1 estimates of unobserved clonotypes were used to assess repertoire richness. Sourced from immuneACCESS, this table was stored by TCRdb with only in-frame sequences that have V and J called. A share of the clones is absent; for the studies checked, an unresolved V gene accounts for under half, and the remainder has no known explanation. V and J calls and clone size are copied from that table; D and trimming were computed from the DNA. This sample is represented by roughly 490,000 clones; 79% of them were singletons. The ten largest account for over 9.5% of the sample.

The source material was PBMCs. This chain joins TRBV11-2 to TRBJ2-1, with 9 junctional bases fitting TRBD1. The TCR was taken from a woman aged 35 to 49 in good health. Some clones in this sample may be carry-over from other donors' samples. The CDR3 in this case is CASSHRGLHYNEQFF. The bases are TGTGCCAGCAGCCACAGGGGGCTACACTACAATGAGCAGTTCTTC.